A single sample is the source of the 15 T cell receptor beta chains below, sequenced in a study of cytomegalovirus exposure and HLA in healthy donors (dated by TCRdb to about 2017). The library was produced with the immunoSEQ multiplex PCR assay. The multiplex PCR relied on a mix of 60 forward primers for TCR Vbeta segments and 13 reverse primers for TCR Jbeta segments. TCRdb mirrors the immuneACCESS table, restricted to in-frame sequences. Some clones are absent from its copies; in checked studies, under half trace to an unresolved V gene, and the reason for the others is unknown. The table for this sample lists 75,000 to 90,000 clones; approximately 69% of them were counted only once. The top ten hold around 20% of the sample. Material: PBMCs. The source is a man aged 25-40 years in good health and CMV-seropositive.

This chain links TRBV5-1 with TRBJ1-1; no clear D gene. CDR3 length: 12 amino acids. V gave up 5 bases and J gave up 1 base, with 6 bases separating them. Germline lookup yields CDR1 SGHRS and CDR2 YFSETQ. This CDR3 reads CASSTGNTEAFF. In DNA form, the CDR3 reads TGCGCCAGCAGTACCGGGAACACTGAAGCTTTCTTT.

The V gene is TRBV6-5, the J gene TRBJ1-1; possibly TRBD1 for D (5 bases). Germline CDR1 MNHEY, CDR2 SVGAGI. V gave up 2 bases and J gave up 1 base, with 8 bases separating them. The CDR3 has 14 residues. CDR3 nucleotide sequence: TGTGCCAGCAGTTACGGGCAGGGGAACACTGAAGCTTTCTTT. Residues: CASSYGQGNTEAFF.

This clone was observed a few times. In DNA, the CDR3 is TGTGCCAGCAGCCAAGAAGGCAGGCTGGCTGGAAACACCATATATTTT. It translates to CASSQEGRLAGNTIYF. This chain connects TRBV4-2 to TRBJ1-3; D remains ambiguous. The CDR3 loop spans 16 amino acids. With 0 bases removed from V and 2 bases from J, the gap between germline ends came to 11 bases. Per germline, CDR1 LGHNA and CDR2 YNFKEQ.

CDR3 protein: CAWTGRGKETQYF. CDR3 bases: TGTGCCTGGACGGGGAGGGGCAAAGAGACCCAGTACTTC. V usage is TRBV30 and J usage is TRBJ2-5, with 7 nucleotides matching TRBD2. Trimming took 4 bases from V and 3 from J; bases not matched to a gene: 5. This CDR3 contains 13 residues. CDR1 GTSNPN and CDR2 SVGIG come from the germline V gene (reference sequence).

This chain joins TRBV9 and TRBJ2-1; 8 bases fit TRBD2. Germline CDR1 and CDR2: SGDLS and YYNGEE. The length of the CDR3 is 13 residues. V lost 3 bases, J lost 6 bases, and 2 bases stayed unmatched. CDR3 nucleotide sequence: TGTGCCAGCAGCGCGGGGGGGGGCAATGAGCAGTTCTTC. Translating gives CASSAGGGNEQFF.

V and J are TRBV29-1 and TRBJ2-5; D perhaps matches TRBD2 (6 bases). V was trimmed by 0 bases and J by 3 bases, leaving 11 bases between them. The CDR3 sequence is 14 residues long. The germline CDR1 and CDR2 sequences are SQVTM and ANQGSEA. CDR3 region: CSVEDRGGKETQYF. The CDR3 DNA follows: TGCAGCGTTGAAGATCGGGGCGGGAAAGAGACCCAGTACTTC.

The rearrangement joins TRBV11-2 to TRBJ2-7, with D hard to call. The CDR3 is 12 amino acids. V was pared by 1 base and J by 6 bases, with 7 bases between. Germline assignment: CDR1 SGHAT and CDR2 FQNNGV. This chain's CDR3 is CASSLVYIEQYF. The CDR3 DNA reads TGTGCCAGCAGCTTAGTATATATCGAGCAGTACTTC.

The chain carries TRBV6-5 and TRBJ1-1, with TRBD1 matching over 8 bases. Germline CDR1 and CDR2: MNHEY and SVGAGI. Losses at the gene ends were 4 bases for V and 4 bases for J; bases not matched to a gene: 11. The CDR3 runs 16 residues. The CDR3 spells CASSSRRTGRSTEAFF. The CDR3 DNA reads TGTGCCAGCAGTTCTCGGCGGACAGGGAGAAGCACTGAAGCTTTCTTT.

A note on this clone: Other DNA sequences of this sample code for an identical CDR3. The chain combines TRBV4-2 with TRBJ2-1, with 12 positions matching TRBD2. This CDR3 spans 15 amino acids. Germline CDR1 reads LGHNA; CDR2 reads YNFKEQ. J lost 5 bases, V lost 1 base, and 0 bases had no gene match. The CDR3 DNA reads TGTGCCAGCAGCCAAGGGACTAGCGGGGACAATGAGCAGTTCTTC. It specifies CASSQGTSGDNEQFF.

This chain links TRBV13 with TRBJ2-2; 9 nucleotides align to TRBD1. V lost 2 bases to trimming and J lost 6 bases; unmatched junction nucleotides: 10. Per germline, CDR1 PRHDT and CDR2 FYEKMQ (reference sequence). The CDR3 sequence is 17 residues long. The CDR3 here is CASSLSPTGGPPGELFF. CDR3 DNA: TGTGCCAGCAGCTTATCCCCCACAGGGGGCCCCCCCGGGGAGCTGTTTTTT. Full variable domain (rest looked up from reference TRBV13 and TRBJ2-2): AAGVIQSPRHLIKEKRETATLKCYPIPRHDTVYWYQQGPGQDPQFLISFYEKMQSDKGSIPDRFSAQQFSDYHSELNMSSLELGDSALYFCASSLSPTGGPPGELFFGEGSRLTVL.

The chain links TRBV30 to TRBJ2-3; TRBD1 matches at 7 bases. Per the germline V gene, CDR1 is GTSNPN and CDR2 is SVGIG (reference sequence). CDR3 length equals 14 residues. With 2 bases clipped from V and 1 base from J, the junction kept 3 bases outside the gene matches. This chain's CDR3 is CAWSRQGGTDTQYF. The CDR3 DNA follows: TGTGCCTGGAGTAGACAGGGCGGCACAGATACGCAGTATTTT. The full variable domain, in which reference TRBV30 and TRBJ2-3 provide the parts outside the CDR3, is SQTIHQWPATLVQPVGSPLSLECTVEGTSNPNLYWYRQAAGRGLQLLFYSVGIGQISSEVPQNLSASRPQDRQFILSSKKLLLSDSGFYLCAWSRQGGTDTQYFGPGTRLTVL.

This chain connects TRBV7-2 to TRBJ1-2, with D possibly TRBD1 on 6 matching bases. Germline V gene lookup returns CDR1 SGHTA and CDR2 FQGNSA. The CDR3 is 14 amino acids. Trimming left V 2 bases short and J 4 bases short, with 11 bases between. The CDR3 reads CASSLRQETYGYTF. For the CDR3, the DNA is TGTGCCAGCAGCTTACGACAGGAGACCTATGGCTACACCTTC.

The chain links TRBV7-2 to TRBJ2-7; TRBD2 agrees at 9 bases. The ends lost 3 bases at V and 3 bases at J; junction bases unmatched: 3. Germline-derived CDR1 and CDR2 are SGHTA and FQGNSA. This CDR3 contains 14 residues. The CDR3 here is CASSFSGSGYEQYF. The CDR3 DNA is TGTGCCAGCAGCTTTAGCGGGAGCGGCTACGAGCAGTACTTC.

The sample holds a few counts of this clone. The V and J genes are TRBV6-5 and TRBJ2-5, with 11 bases aligning to TRBD2. In germline, CDR1 is MNHEY, CDR2 SVGAGI. This CDR3 spans 16 amino acids. V lost 0 bases to trimming and J lost 7 bases; unmatched junction nucleotides: 7. For the CDR3, the DNA is TGTGCCAGCAGTTACTCGGTAGCGGGAGGGCCGGGGACCCAGTACTTC. Amino acids: CASSYSVAGGPGTQYF.

This chain uses TRBV2 with TRBJ2-1, with D possibly being TRBD2 (5 bases). Per germline, CDR1 SNHLY and CDR2 FYNNEI. The CDR3 runs to 8 residues. V lost 7 bases to trimming and J lost 14 bases, with 6 bases between them. CDR3 in amino acids: CASKEEFF. Written as DNA, the CDR3 is TGTGCCAGCAAGGAGGAGTTCTTC.